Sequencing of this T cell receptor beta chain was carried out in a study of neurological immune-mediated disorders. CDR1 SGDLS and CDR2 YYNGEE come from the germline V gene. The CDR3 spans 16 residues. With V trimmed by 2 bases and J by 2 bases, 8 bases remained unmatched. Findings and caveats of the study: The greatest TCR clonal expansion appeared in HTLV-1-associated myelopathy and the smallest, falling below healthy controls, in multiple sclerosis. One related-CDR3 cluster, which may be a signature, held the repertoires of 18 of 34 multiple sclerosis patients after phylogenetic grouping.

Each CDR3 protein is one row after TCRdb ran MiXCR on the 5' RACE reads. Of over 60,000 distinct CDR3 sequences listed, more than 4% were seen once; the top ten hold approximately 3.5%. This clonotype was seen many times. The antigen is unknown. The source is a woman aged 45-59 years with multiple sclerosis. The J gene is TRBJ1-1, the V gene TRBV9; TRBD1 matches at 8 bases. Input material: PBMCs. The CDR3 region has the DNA TGTGCCAGCAGCGTCCTTACAGGGGGTGGAAACACTGAAGCTTTCTTT. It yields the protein CASSVLTGGGNTEAFF.